The 17 T cell receptor beta chains in this list originate from one sample, sequenced in a study of human T cells and chemical hapten exposure. One entry per CDR3 protein results from TCRdb running MiXCR on the RACE reads. The sample records about 100,000 distinct CDR3 sequences, approximately 10% being singletons. Time point reported: patch test 2, 6 weeks after DPC sensitization. This sample's treatment: therapeutic diphenylcyclopropenone sensitization with weekly scalp DPC. The material was whole blood, obtained in connection with sensitization to the hapten diphenylcyclopropenone (DPC). These receptors came from a woman between 40 and 55 years old with alopecia areata. Some clones in this sample may be carry-over from other donors' samples.

This clonotype appeared a few times. This sequence joins TRBV20-1 and TRBJ2-1; 11 bases align to TRBD2. This CDR3 region has 18 residues. Trimming at V came to 0 bases and at J to 0 bases, leaving 7 bases not matched to a gene. The germline V gene has CDR1 DFQATT and CDR2 SNEGSKA (reference sequence). CDR3 residues: CSARDLLAGAPSYNEQFF. The CDR3, as DNA: TGCAGTGCTAGAGATCTACTAGCGGGAGCTCCCTCCTACAATGAGCAGTTCTTC.

This clonotype was seen at least ten times. The chain employs TRBV12-3 or TRBV12-4 and TRBJ2-1; TRBD2 matches at 16 bases. The CDR3 length is 20 residues. With V trimmed by 5 bases and J by 7 bases, 17 bases remained unmatched. CDR3: CASSPRPGTSGRAAGNEQFF. CDR3 bases: TGTGCCAGCAGTCCGCGTCCCGGGACTAGCGGGAGGGCGGCAGGGAATGAGCAGTTCTTC.

This clonotype showed up just a few times. The chain couples TRBV7-2 to TRBJ2-3, with no clear D. Germline-derived CDR1 and CDR2 are SGHTA and FQGNSA. The V gene lost 0 bases and the J gene lost 0 bases, with 7 bases spanning the gap. This CDR3 has 15 amino acids. CDR3 region: CASSLAAGSTDTQYF. CDR3 DNA sequence: TGTGCCAGCAGCTTAGCGGCAGGCAGCACAGATACGCAGTATTTT.

Details on this clonotype: A much larger clonotype is one base distant, so this may be a read error. The CDR3 region has the DNA TGTACCAGCTCACCACCCGGGACGCTCTACGAGCAGTACTTC. It encodes CTSSPPGTLYEQYF. The chain combines TRBV18 with TRBJ2-7; the D gene could be TRBD1 or TRBD2 (5 bases each). The germline CDR1 and CDR2 sequences are KGHSH and LQKENI. The CDR3 length is 14 residues.

In its sample, this clonotype was seen a few times. The chain carries TRBV20-1 and TRBJ2-3; tentative D call: TRBD2 (6 bases). V dropped 1 base and J dropped 6 bases, with 20 bases sitting between them. The CDR3 runs 16 residues. CDR1 is DFQATT, CDR2 SNEGSKA, per germline (reference sequence). The chain's CDR3 is CSARGRAENPGDTQYF. The CDR3 nucleotides are TGCAGTGCTAGAGGGAGGGCCGAAAATCCCGGGGATACGCAGTATTTT.

This clonotype was seen at least ten times. The chain uses TRBV4-2 and TRBJ2-2; TRBD1 matches 7 bases. Germline assignment: CDR1 LGHNA and CDR2 YNFKEQ. The CDR3 length is 17 residues. With 2 bases clipped from V and 0 bases from J, the junction kept 6 bases outside the gene matches. CDR3 region: CASSQRAGTANTGELFF. Written as DNA, the CDR3 is TGTGCCAGCAGCCAAAGGGCCGGGACAGCGAACACCGGGGAGCTGTTTTTT.

This chain joins TRBV28 and TRBJ1-5, with 10 nucleotides matching TRBD1. Unmatched junction bases numbered 6, after V lost 4 bases and J lost 3 bases. CDR1 and CDR2 from the germline V gene are MDHEN and SYDVKM. This CDR3 is 16 amino acids long. CDR3 coding DNA: TGTGCCAGCAGTTCCACGGACAGGGGGGCCAATCAGCCCCAGCATTTT. Residues: CASSSTDRGANQPQHF.

In its sample, this clonotype was seen a few times. The chain links TRBV29-1 to TRBJ1-6; D is uncertain. This CDR3 is 14 amino acids long. V lost 5 bases and J lost 8, with 16 bases in between. Germline lookup yields CDR1 SQVTM and CDR2 ANQGSEA. CDR3 bases: TGCAGCGTTCAAGTCGGGAGGAGCGATTCACCCCTCCACTTT. Translation: CSVQVGRSDSPLHF.

CDR3 in DNA: TGTGCCAGCAGCCGAGGACCGTTCTACGAGCAGTACTTC. Amino acids: CASSRGPFYEQYF. The J gene is TRBJ2-7, the V gene TRBV7-2; D unresolved. V was clipped by 5 bases and J by 3 bases, with 11 bases between them. CDR1 and CDR2 (germline): SGHTA, FQGNSA. This CDR3 contains 13 residues.

Ten or more counts support this clonotype. The chain carries TRBV10-3 and TRBJ1-2; no reliable D call. CDR1 is ENHRY, CDR2 SYGVKD, per germline. Between the trimmed V and J ends, which lost 0 bases and 7 bases, there was a span of 12 bases. This CDR3 is built from 14 residues. CDR3 bases: TGTGCCATCAGTGAGTCGGGTGACTCTGGTGGCTACACCTTC. Translated: CAISESGDSGGYTF.

The rearrangement joins TRBV7-2 to TRBJ1-5, with D perhaps matching TRBD1 (5 bases). Germline CDR1 reads SGHTA; CDR2 reads FQGNSA. Trimming removed 5 bases at V and 6 bases at J, with 14 bases between. The CDR3 loop spans 14 amino acids. The CDR3 nucleotides are TGTGCCAGCAGCCCGACAGTGAACGGTCAGCCCCAGCATTTT. It translates to CASSPTVNGQPQHF.

There are many counts of this clonotype. The chain joins TRBV12-3 or TRBV12-4 to TRBJ1-1; D not certain. The ends were cut back, 5 bases at V and 0 bases at J, with 10 bases in the middle. The CDR3 totals 14 residues. In DNA, the CDR3 is TGTGCCAGCAGTCCCCAGGCAATGAACACTGAAGCTTTCTTT. Encoded protein: CASSPQAMNTEAFF.

The chain recombines TRBV5-6 with TRBJ2-3, with 8 bases that match TRBD1. The ends lost 4 bases at V and 0 bases at J; junction bases unmatched: 7. CDR1 and CDR2 from the germline V gene are SGHDT and YYEEEE. This CDR3 has 16 residues. Here the CDR3 reads CASSPPGQGSTDTQYF. The DNA of the CDR3 is TGTGCCAGCAGCCCCCCCGGACAGGGTAGCACAGATACGCAGTATTTT.

This clonotype came up a few times. The CDR3 spells CASSYDSTDTQYF. The CDR3 DNA sequence: TGTGCCAGCAGTTACGACAGCACAGATACGCAGTATTTT. This chain links TRBV6-5 with TRBJ2-3; D not certain. Germline assignment: CDR1 MNHEY and CDR2 SVGAGI. V was shortened by 2 bases and J by 0 bases, with 3 bases between the two germline ends. The length of the CDR3 is 13 residues.

This clonotype was seen at least ten times. The rearrangement links TRBV7-6 to TRBJ2-5; D is possibly TRBD2 (6 bases). Deletions cut 1 base from V and 1 base from J, with 13 bases between. This CDR3 contains 16 residues. Germline V gene data show CDR1 as SGHVS and CDR2 as FNYEAQ. Here the CDR3 DNA reads TGTGCCAGCAGCTTAGTAGGCGGGGCGGGCCAAGAGACCCAGTACTTC. This encodes CASSLVGGAGQETQYF.

This clonotype was seen only a few times. The J gene is TRBJ2-3, the V gene TRBV28; the match to TRBD2 covers 7 bases. Germline V gene lookup returns CDR1 MDHEN and CDR2 SYDVKM. V dropped 3 bases and J dropped 2; count of bases not matched to a gene: 8. The CDR3 sequence is 16 residues long. DNA of the CDR3: TGTGCCAGCAGTTTGCCGGCTAGCGGATACACAGATACGCAGTATTTT. Protein sequence: CASSLPASGYTDTQYF.

The V gene is TRBV11-3, the J gene TRBJ1-2; D uncertain. Germline values: CDR1 SGHNT, CDR2 YENEEA. Trimming took off 7 bases at V and 1 base at J, with 16 bases between the two ends. This CDR3 has 15 residues. The CDR3 reads CASNQTLHFNYGYTF. The CDR3 region has the DNA TGTGCCAGCAACCAGACCCTCCACTTTAACTATGGCTACACCTTC.